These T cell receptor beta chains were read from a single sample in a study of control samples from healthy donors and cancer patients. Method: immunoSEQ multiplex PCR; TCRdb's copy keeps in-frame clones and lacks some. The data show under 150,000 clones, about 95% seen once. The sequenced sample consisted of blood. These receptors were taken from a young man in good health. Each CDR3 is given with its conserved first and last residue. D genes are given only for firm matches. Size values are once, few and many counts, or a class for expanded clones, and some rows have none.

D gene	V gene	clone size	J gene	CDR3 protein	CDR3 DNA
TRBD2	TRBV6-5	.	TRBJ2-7	CASAGGFALSYEQYF	TGTGCCAGCGCGGGGGGTTTCGCCCTTTCCTACGAGCAGTACTTC
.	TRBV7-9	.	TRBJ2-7	CASSLSDEQYF	TGTGCCAGCAGTCTAAGCGACGAGCAGTACTTC
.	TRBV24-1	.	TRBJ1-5	CATSGWDSNQPQHF	TGTGCCACCAGTGGCTGGGATAGCAATCAGCCCCAGCATTTT
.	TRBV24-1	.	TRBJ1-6	CATELAANSPLHF	TGTGCCACCGAGTTGGCCGCTAATTCACCCCTCCACTTT
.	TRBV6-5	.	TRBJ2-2	CASSSGTGSGELFF	TGTGCCAGCAGTTCCGGCACAGGGTCCGGGGAGCTGTTTTTT
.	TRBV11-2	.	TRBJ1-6	CASSPHPTGSPLHF	TGTGCCAGCAGCCCCCACCCGACGGGGTCACCCCTCCACTTT
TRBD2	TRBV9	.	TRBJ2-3	CASSSAGETDTQYF	TGTGCCAGCAGCTCGGCGGGGGAAACAGATACGCAGTATTTT
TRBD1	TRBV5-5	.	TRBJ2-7	CASSRPWTGSSYEQYF	TGTGCCAGCAGCCGCCCATGGACAGGGAGTTCCTACGAGCAGTACTTC
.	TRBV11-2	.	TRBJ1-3	CASSLVPWGRRGNTIYF	TGTGCCAGCAGCTTAGTCCCGTGGGGAAGGAGAGGAAACACCATATATTTT
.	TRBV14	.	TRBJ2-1	CASSHLGGGIEQFF	TGTGCCAGCAGCCACCTGGGAGGGGGGATTGAGCAGTTCTTC
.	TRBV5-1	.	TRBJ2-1	CASSLRPGHEQFF	TGCGCCAGCAGCTTGCGACCCGGCCATGAGCAGTTCTTC
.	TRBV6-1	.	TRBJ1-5	CASTEALRAGSNQPQHF	TGTGCCAGCACCGAAGCCCTTAGGGCAGGCAGCAATCAGCCCCAGCATTTT
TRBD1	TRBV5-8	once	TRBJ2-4	CASSLDRGSGRAKNIQYF	TGTGCCAGCAGCTTGGACAGGGGATCTGGCCGCGCCAAAAACATTCAGTACTTC
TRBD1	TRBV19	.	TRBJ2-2	CASLTGITGELFF	TGTGCCAGCCTGACAGGGATCACCGGGGAGCTGTTTTTT
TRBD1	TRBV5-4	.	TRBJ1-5	CASSRDRGNQPQHF	TGTGCCAGCAGCCGAGACAGGGGCAATCAGCCCCAGCATTTT
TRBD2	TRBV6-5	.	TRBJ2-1	CASSSLAGGRNEQFF	TGTGCCAGCAGTTCCCTAGCGGGGGGGCGGAATGAGCAGTTCTTC
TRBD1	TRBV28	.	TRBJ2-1	CASSSYSRGQAYNEQFF	TGTGCCAGCAGTAGTTACTCAAGGGGACAGGCGTACAATGAGCAGTTCTTC
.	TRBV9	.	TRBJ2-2	CARTRGGRGDTGELFF	TGTGCCCGCACCCGGGGGGGCAGGGGGGACACCGGGGAGCTGTTTTTT
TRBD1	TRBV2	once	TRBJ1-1	CASREPGTGNTEAFF	TGTGCCAGCAGAGAGCCCGGGACAGGGAACACTGAAGCTTTCTTT
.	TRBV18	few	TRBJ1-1	CASSPTIDAGEGAFF	TGTGCCAGCTCCCCGACTATAGACGCGGGGGAGGGAGCTTTCTTT
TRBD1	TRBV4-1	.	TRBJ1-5	CASSQGQGSNQPQHF	TGCGCCAGCAGCCAAGGACAGGGATCGAATCAGCCCCAGCATTTT
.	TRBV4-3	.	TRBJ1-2	CASSLGPYGYTF	TGCGCCAGCAGCCTCGGGCCCTATGGCTACACCTTC
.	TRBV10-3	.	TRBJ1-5	CAIFRGQNQPQHF	TGTGCCATTTTCAGGGGTCAGAATCAGCCCCAGCATTTT
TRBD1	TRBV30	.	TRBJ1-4	CAWGQGGEKLFF	TGTGCCTGGGGACAGGGGGGTGAAAAACTGTTTTTT
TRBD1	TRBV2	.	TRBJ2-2	CASSEGQANRYTGELFF	TGTGCCAGCAGTGAGGGACAGGCAAATCGATACACCGGGGAGCTGTTTTTT
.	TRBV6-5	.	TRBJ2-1	CASSIGRYNEQFF	TGTGCCAGCAGTATCGGGAGATACAATGAGCAGTTCTTC
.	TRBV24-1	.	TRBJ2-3	CATSDFSREGTDTQYF	TGTGCCACCAGTGATTTCAGCAGGGAAGGCACAGATACGCAGTATTTT
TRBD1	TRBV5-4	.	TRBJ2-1	CASRRGQATRSYNEQFF	TGTGCCAGCAGACGGGGACAGGCGACTCGCTCCTACAATGAGCAGTTCTTC
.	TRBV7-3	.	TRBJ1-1	CASSFTPNTEAFF	TGTGCCAGCAGCTTTACCCCAAACACTGAAGCTTTCTTT
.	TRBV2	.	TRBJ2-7	CASSGGGSMTYEQYF	TGTGCCAGCAGTGGCGGAGGATCCATGACCTACGAGCAGTACTTC
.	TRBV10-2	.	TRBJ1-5	CASSESKVNQPQHF	TGCGCCAGCAGTGAGTCGAAAGTAAATCAGCCCCAGCATTTT
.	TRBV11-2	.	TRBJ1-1	CASSLISPSPQAFF	TGTGCCAGCAGCTTAATCTCACCCAGCCCCCAAGCTTTCTTT
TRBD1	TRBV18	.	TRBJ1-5	CASSPIEGAGQPQHF	TGTGCCAGCTCACCCATAGAGGGGGCCGGTCAGCCCCAGCATTTT
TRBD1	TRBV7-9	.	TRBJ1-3	CASSLAGTGTIYF	TGTGCCAGCAGCTTAGCGGGGACAGGGACCATATATTTT
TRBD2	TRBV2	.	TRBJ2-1	CASRFTSGGYNEQFF	TGTGCCAGCAGATTCACTAGCGGGGGGTACAATGAGCAGTTCTTC
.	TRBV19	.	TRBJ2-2	CASSIVPFTGELFF	TGTGCCAGTAGTATAGTCCCCTTCACCGGGGAGCTGTTTTTT
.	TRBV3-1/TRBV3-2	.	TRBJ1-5	CASSQNSGFGQPQHF	TGTGCCAGCAGCCAAAATTCAGGGTTCGGTCAGCCCCAGCATTTT
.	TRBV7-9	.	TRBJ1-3	CASSLVAGLNTIYF	TGTGCCAGCAGCTTAGTGGCCGGGCTAAACACCATATATTTT
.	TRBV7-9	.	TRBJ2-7	CASSSVAGQSDVYEQYF	TGTGCCAGCAGCTCGGTTGCGGGACAGAGTGATGTATACGAGCAGTACTTC
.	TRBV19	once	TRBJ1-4	CASSAAGVTNEKLFF	TGTGCCAGTAGTGCTGCAGGGGTAACTAATGAAAAACTGTTTTTT